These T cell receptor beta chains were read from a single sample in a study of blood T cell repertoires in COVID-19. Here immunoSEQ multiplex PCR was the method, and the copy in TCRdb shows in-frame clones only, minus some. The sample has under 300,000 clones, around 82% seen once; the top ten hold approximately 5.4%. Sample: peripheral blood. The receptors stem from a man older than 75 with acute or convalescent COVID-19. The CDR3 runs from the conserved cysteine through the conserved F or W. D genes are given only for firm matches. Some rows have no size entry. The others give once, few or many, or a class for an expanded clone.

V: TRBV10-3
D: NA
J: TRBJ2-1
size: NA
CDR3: CAITTTHNEQFF
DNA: TGTGCCATCACGACTACCCACAATGAGCAGTTCTTC

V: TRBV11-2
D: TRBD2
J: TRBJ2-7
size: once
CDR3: CASNPQLAYYEQYF
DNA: TGTGCCAGCAACCCTCAACTAGCGTACTACGAGCAGTACTTC

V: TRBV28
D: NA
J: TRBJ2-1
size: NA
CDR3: CASTSSNEQFF
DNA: TGTGCCAGCACCTCGTCCAATGAGCAGTTCTTC

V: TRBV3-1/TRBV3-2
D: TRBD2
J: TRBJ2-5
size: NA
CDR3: CASSLQRGGWETQYF
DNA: TGTGCCAGCAGCCTTCAGCGGGGGGGCTGGGAGACCCAGTACTTC

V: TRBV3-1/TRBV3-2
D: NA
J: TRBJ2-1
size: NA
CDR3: CASSGSGSYNEQFF
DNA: TGTGCCAGCAGTGGCAGTGGCTCCTACAATGAGCAGTTCTTC

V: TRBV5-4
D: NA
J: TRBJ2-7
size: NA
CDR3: CASSWATGLGIFEQYF
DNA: TGTGCCAGCAGCTGGGCCACGGGACTGGGGATCTTCGAGCAGTACTTC

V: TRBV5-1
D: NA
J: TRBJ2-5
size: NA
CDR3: CASSLDTPQETQYF
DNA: TGCGCCAGCAGCTTGGACACGCCACAAGAGACCCAGTACTTC

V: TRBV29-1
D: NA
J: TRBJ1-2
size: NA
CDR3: CSVEGYRVNYGYTF
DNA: TGCAGCGTTGAGGGGTACAGGGTTAACTATGGCTACACCTTC

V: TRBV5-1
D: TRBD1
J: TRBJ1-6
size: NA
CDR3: CASSLDRGYNSPLHF
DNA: TGCGCCAGCAGCTTGGACAGGGGGTATAATTCACCCCTCCACTTT

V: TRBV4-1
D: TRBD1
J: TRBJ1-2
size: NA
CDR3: CASSHGQGLNYGYTF
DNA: TGCGCCAGCAGCCACGGACAGGGGCTCAACTATGGCTACACCTTC

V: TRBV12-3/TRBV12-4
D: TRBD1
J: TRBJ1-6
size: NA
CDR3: CASVTGVNSPLHF
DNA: TGTGCCAGTGTTACAGGGGTTAATTCACCCCTCCACTTT

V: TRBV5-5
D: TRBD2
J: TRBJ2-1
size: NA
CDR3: CASSLASGAEGDEQFF
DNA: TGTGCCAGCAGCTTGGCTAGCGGTGCCGAAGGAGATGAGCAGTTCTTC

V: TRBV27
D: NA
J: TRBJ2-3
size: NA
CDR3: CASSGGLGDTQYF
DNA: TGTGCCAGCAGTGGGGGGTTGGGGGATACGCAGTATTTT

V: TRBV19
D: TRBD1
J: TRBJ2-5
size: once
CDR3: CASSDRVQETQYF
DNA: TGTGCCAGTTCCGACAGGGTCCAAGAGACCCAGTACTTC

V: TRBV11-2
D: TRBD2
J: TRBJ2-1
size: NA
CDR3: CASRTSGRYNEQFF
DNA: TGTGCCAGCAGGACTAGCGGGAGATACAATGAGCAGTTCTTC